The TCR beta chain described here comes from a study of blood T cell repertoires in COVID-19. Study information: The cDNA or gDNA used as material had been derived from T cells, B-cell-depleted T cells, or PBMCs.

TCRdb's table, derived via immunoSEQ multiplex PCR, lists solely in-frame clones and lacks some. The sample lists roughly 250,000 clones, around nine tenths occurring once. The V and J ends lost 0 bases and 4 bases respectively, with 9 bases between them. Germline CDR1 is LNHDA and CDR2 is SQIVND (reference sequence). This CDR3 has 15 amino acids. The chain carries TRBV19 and TRBJ1-4; a possible D gene is TRBD1 (6 bases). The origin of this receptor is a woman in her forties or fifties who had recovered from COVID-19. Sequenced material: PBMCs or T cells enriched from blood (not recorded which). This chain's CDR3 is CASSIDGQRNEKLFF. The CDR3 coding sequence is TGTGCCAGTAGTATAGACGGACAGCGTAATGAAAAACTGTTTTTT.